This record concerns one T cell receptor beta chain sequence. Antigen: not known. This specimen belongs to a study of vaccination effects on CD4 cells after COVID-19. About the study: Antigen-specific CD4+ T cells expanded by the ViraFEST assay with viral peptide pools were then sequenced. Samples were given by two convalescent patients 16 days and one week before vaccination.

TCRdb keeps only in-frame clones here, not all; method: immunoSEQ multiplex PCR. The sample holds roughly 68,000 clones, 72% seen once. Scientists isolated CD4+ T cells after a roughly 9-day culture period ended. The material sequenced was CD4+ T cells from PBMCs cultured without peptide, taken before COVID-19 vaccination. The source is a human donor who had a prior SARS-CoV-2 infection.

As DNA, the CDR3 is TGTGCCTGGAGCCCCGGGACCCCGAGAACGCAGTATTTT. This translates into CAWSPGTPRTQYF. V and J are TRBV30 and TRBJ2-3; possibly TRBD1 or TRBD2 for D (5 bases each). This CDR3 contains 13 residues. Trimming shortened V by 3 bases and J by 9 bases, and 16 bases separated the two germline ends. Germline CDR1 and CDR2: GTSNPN and SVGIG (reference sequence).